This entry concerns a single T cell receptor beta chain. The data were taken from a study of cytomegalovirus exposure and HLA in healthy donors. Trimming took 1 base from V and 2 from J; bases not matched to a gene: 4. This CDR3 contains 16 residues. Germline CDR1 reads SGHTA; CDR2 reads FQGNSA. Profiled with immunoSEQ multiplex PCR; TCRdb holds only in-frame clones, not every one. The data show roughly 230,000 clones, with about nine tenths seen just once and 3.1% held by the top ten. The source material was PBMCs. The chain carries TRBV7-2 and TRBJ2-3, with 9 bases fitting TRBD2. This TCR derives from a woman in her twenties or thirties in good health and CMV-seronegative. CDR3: CASSLGLAGSTDTQYF. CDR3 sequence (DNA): TGTGCCAGCAGCTTAGGCCTAGCGGGATCCACAGATACGCAGTATTTT.